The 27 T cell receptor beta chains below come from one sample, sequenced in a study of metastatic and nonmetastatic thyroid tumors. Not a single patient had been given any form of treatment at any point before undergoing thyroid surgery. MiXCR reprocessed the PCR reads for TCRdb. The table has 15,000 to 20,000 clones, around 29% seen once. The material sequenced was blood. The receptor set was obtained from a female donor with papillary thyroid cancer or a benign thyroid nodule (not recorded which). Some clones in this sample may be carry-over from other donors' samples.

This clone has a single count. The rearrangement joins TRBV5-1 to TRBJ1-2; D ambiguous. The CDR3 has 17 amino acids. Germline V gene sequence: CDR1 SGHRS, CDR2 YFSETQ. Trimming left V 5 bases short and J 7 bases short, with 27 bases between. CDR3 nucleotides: TGCGCCAGCAGAGTGAAATCGGGAAAGGCCACTTCGAGTGGCTACACCTTC. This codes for CASRVKSGKATSSGYTF.

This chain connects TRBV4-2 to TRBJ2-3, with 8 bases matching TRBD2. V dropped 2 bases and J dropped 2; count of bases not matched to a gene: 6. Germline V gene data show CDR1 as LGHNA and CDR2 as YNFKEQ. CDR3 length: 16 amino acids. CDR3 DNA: TGTGCCAGCAGCCAAAGCGGGAGTTGGAACACAGATACGCAGTATTTT. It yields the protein CASSQSGSWNTDTQYF.

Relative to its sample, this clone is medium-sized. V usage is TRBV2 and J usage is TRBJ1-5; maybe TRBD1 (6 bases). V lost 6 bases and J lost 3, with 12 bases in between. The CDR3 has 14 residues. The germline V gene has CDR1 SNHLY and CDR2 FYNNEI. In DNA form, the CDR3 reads TGTGCCAGCAGGGACAGAGTAAACAATCAGCCCCAGCATTTT. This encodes CASRDRVNNQPQHF.

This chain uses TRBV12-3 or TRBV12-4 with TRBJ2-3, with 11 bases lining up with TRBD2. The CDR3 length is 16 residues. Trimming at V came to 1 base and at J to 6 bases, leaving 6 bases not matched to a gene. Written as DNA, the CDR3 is TGTGCCAGCAGTTTAGGACTAGCGGGATTTGCGGATACGCAGTATTTT. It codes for CASSLGLAGFADTQYF.

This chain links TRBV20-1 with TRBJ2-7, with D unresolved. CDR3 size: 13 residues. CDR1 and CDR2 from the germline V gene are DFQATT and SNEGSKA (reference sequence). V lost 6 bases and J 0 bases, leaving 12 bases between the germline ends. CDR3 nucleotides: TGCAGTGCCGAAAAGTTTAGCTCCTACGAGCAGTACTTC. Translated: CSAEKFSSYEQYF.

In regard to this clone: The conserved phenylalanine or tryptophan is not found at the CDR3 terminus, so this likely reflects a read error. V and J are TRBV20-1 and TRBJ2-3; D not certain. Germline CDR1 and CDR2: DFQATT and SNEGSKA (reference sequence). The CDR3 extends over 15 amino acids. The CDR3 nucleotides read TGCAGAACCGCTCCGAAGACTCGATTCACAGATACGCAGTATCTT. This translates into CRTAPKTRFTDTQYL.

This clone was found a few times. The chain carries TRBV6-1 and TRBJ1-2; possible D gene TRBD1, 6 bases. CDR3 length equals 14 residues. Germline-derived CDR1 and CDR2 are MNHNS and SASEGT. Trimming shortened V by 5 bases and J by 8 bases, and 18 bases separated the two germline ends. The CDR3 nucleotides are TGTGCCAGCAGTTCAACCGGGAGGGGGAAAGGCTACACCTTC. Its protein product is CASSSTGRGKGYTF.

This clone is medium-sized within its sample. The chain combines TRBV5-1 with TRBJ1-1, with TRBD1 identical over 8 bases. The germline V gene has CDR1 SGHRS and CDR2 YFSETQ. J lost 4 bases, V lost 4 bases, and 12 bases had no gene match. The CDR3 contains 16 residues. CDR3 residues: CASSPIPTGEATEAFF. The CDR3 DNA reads TGCGCCAGCAGCCCTATCCCGACAGGGGAGGCCACTGAAGCTTTCTTT.

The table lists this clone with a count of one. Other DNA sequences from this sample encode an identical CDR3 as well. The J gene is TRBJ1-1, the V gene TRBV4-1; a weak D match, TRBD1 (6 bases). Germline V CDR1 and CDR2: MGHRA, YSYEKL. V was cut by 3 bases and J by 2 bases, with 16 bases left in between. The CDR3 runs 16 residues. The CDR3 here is CASSQPTGGGNTEAFF. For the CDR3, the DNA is TGCGCCAGCAGCCAGCCGACAGGTGGCGGTAACACTGAAGCTTTCTTT.

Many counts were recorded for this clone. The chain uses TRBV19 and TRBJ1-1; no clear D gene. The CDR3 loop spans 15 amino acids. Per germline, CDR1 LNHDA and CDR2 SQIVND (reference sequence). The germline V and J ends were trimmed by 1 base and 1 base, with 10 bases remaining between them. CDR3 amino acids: CASSIAGQQNTEAFF. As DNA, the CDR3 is TGTGCCAGTAGTATAGCCGGGCAGCAGAACACTGAAGCTTTCTTT.

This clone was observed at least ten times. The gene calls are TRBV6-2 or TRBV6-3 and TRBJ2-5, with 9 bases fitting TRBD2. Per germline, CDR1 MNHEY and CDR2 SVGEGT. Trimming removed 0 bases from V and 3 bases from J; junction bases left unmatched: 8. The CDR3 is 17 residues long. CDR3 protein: CASSYSALGGGEETQYF. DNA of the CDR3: TGTGCCAGCAGTTACTCGGCGCTGGGCGGGGGGGAAGAGACCCAGTACTTC.

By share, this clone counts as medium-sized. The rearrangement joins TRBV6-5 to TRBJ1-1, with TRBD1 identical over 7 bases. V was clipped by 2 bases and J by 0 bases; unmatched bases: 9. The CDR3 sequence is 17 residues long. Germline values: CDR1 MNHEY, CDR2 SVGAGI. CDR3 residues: CASSYDRANILNTEAFF. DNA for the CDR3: TGTGCCAGCAGTTACGACAGGGCCAACATCCTGAACACTGAAGCTTTCTTT.

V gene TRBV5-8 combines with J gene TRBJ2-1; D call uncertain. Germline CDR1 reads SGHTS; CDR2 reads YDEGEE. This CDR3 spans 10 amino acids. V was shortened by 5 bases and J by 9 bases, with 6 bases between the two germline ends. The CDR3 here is CASSETEQFF. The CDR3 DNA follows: TGTGCCAGCAGTGAGACTGAGCAGTTCTTC.

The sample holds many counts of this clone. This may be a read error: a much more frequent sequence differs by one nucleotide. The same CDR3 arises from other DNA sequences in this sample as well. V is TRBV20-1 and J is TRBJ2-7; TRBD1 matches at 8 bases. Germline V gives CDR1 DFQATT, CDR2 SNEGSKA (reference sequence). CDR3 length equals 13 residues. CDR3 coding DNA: TGCAGCGCTAGTAGGACAGGGAGTAACGAGCAGTACTTC. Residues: CSASRTGSNEQYF.

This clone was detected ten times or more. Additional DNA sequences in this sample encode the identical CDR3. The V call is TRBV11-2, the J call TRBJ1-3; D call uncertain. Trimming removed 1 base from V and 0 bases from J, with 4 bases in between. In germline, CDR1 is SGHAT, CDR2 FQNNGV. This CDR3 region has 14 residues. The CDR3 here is CASSLGSSGNTIYF. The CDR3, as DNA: TGTGCCAGCAGCTTAGGTAGCTCTGGAAACACCATATATTTT.

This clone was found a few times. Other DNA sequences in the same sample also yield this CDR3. The CDR3 protein is CASSPIGGGISSTDTQYF. The CDR3 nucleotides are TGTGCCAGTAGCCCCATTGGCGGTGGTATCTCTAGCACAGATACGCAGTATTTT. V gene TRBV19 combines with J gene TRBJ2-3; no reliable D call. V dropped 6 bases and J dropped 0 bases, with 22 bases sitting between them. CDR1 is LNHDA and CDR2 is SQIVND in the germline V gene (reference sequence). The CDR3 covers 18 residues.

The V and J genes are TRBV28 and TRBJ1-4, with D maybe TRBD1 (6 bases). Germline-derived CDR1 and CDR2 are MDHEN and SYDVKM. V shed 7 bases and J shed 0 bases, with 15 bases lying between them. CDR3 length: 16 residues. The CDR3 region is CASTIGGLPTNEKLFF. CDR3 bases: TGTGCCAGCACCATCGGGGGGCTGCCAACTAATGAAAAACTGTTTTTT.

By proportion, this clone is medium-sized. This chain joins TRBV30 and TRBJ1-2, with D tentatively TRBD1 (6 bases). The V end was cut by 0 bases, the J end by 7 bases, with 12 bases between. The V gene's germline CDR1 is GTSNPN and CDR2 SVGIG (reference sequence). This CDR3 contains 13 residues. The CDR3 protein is CAWSVHGGSGYTF. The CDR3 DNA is TGTGCCTGGAGTGTACACGGGGGCAGTGGCTACACCTTC.

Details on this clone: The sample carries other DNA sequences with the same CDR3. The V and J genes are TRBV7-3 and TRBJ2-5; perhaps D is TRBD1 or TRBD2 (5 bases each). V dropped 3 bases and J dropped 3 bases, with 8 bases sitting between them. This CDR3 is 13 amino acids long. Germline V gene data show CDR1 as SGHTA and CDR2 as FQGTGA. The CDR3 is CASSLGTEETQYF. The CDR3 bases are TGTGCCAGCAGCTTGGGGACGGAAGAGACCCAGTACTTC.

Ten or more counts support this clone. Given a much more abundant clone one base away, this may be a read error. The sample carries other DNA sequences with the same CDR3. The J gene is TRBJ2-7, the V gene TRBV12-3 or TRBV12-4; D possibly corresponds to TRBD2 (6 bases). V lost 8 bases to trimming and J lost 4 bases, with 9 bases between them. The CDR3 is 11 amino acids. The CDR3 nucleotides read TGTGCCAGCGGGGCGGGGTACGAGCAGTACTTC. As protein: CASGAGYEQYF.

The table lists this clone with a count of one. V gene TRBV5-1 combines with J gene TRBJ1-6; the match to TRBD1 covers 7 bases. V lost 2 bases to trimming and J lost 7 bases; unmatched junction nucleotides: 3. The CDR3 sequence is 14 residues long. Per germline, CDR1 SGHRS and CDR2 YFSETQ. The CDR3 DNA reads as TGCGCCAGCAGCTTTGGGACAGCCAATTCACCCCTCCACTTT. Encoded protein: CASSFGTANSPLHF. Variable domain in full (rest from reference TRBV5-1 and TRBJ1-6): KAGVTQTPRYLIKTRGQQVTLSCSPISGHRSVSWYQQTPGQGLQFLFEYFSETQRNKGNFPGRFSGRQFSNSRSEMNVSTLELGDSALYLCASSFGTANSPLHFGNGTRLTVT.

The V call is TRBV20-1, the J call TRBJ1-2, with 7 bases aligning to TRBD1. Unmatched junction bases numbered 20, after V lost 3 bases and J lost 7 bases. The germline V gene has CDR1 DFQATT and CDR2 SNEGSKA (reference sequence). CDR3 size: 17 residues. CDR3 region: CSAREQTGPLSRSGYTF. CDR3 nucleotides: TGCAGTGCTAGGGAACAGACAGGGCCCCTGTCTAGGTCTGGCTACACCTTC.

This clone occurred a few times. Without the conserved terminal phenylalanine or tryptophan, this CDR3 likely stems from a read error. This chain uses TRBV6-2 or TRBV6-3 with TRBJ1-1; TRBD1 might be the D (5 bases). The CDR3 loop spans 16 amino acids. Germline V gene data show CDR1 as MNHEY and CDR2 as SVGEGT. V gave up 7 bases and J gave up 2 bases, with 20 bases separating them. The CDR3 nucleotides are TGTGCCAGCACCGACCCCGAAGTGGGGGGTAACACTGAAGCTTTCTCT. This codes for CASTDPEVGGNTEAFS.

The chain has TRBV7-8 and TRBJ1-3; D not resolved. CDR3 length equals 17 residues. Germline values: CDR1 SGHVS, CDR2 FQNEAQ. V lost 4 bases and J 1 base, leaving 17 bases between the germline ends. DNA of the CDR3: TGTGCCAGCAGCTCCTTCAACAGCGAACGGTCTGGAAACACCATATATTTT. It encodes CASSSFNSERSGNTIYF.

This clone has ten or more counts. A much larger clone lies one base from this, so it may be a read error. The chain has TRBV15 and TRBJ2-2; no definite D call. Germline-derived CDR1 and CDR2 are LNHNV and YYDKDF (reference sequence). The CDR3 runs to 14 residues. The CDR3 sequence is CASSRDGRSGELFF. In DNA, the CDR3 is TGTGCCTCCAGCAGAGATGGTAGGAGCGGGGAGCTGTTTTTT.

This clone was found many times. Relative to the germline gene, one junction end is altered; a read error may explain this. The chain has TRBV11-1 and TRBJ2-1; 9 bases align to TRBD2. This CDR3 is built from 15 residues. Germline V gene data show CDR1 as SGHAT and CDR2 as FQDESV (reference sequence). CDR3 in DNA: TGTGCCAGCAGCTTAGCTCTAGCGGGGTTTAATGAGCAGCTCTTC. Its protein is CASSLALAGFNEQLF.

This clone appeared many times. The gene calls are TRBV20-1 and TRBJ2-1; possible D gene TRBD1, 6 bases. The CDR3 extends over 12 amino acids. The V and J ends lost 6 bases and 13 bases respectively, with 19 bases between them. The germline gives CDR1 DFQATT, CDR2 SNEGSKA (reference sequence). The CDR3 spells CSAVSQGLGQFF. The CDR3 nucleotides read TGCAGTGCGGTTAGCCAGGGGTTGGGACAGTTCTTC.